Each of the 15 T cell receptor beta chains below was sequenced from the same sample in a study of control samples from healthy donors and cancer patients. Clones were read by immunoSEQ multiplex PCR, and TCRdb kept only the in-frame ones, dropping some. The table includes about 100,000 clones, more than 85% detected once. Sequenced sample: blood. These receptor sequences come from a woman between 45 and 65 years old in good health.

The chain combines TRBV6-6 with TRBJ1-2, with TRBD1 matching over 9 bases. Germline assignment: CDR1 MNHNY and CDR2 SVGAGI (reference sequence). The CDR3 consists of 16 residues. V gave up 7 bases and J gave up 2 bases; unmatched junction bases: 11. CDR3 in amino acids: CASTPDPGQGNYGYTF. CDR3 nucleotides: TGTGCCAGCACCCCAGATCCGGGACAGGGCAACTATGGCTACACCTTC.

The V call is TRBV9, the J call TRBJ1-1; 9 bases line up with TRBD1. This CDR3 has 15 residues. Germline trimming cut 4 bases from V and 0 bases from J; bases unmatched to any gene: 4. Germline V gene sequence: CDR1 SGDLS, CDR2 YYNGEE. The CDR3, as DNA: TGTGCCAGCAGCCGGACAGGGGCCATGAACACTGAAGCTTTCTTT. Translating gives CASSRTGAMNTEAFF.

The chain carries TRBV29-1 and TRBJ1-2; TRBD1 is a possible D gene (5 bases). The length of the CDR3 is 14 residues. Germline V gene sequence: CDR1 SQVTM, CDR2 ANQGSEA. V was clipped by 0 bases and J by 7 bases, with 15 bases between them. The CDR3, as DNA: TGCAGCGTTGAAGAAGCTAGGGGAGGTGCTGGCTACACCTTC. It encodes CSVEEARGGAGYTF.

The chain uses TRBV4-1 and TRBJ2-2, with a possible D match to TRBD2 (6 bases). Deletions cut 5 bases from V and 6 bases from J, with 10 bases between. CDR1 MGHRA and CDR2 YSYEKL come from the germline V gene. The CDR3 runs to 13 residues. The CDR3 sequence: CASSDWGAGELFF. The CDR3 nucleotides read TGCGCCAGCAGCGACTGGGGGGCCGGGGAGCTGTTTTTT.

The chain uses TRBV6-6 and TRBJ2-2; TRBD2 matches 8 bases. This CDR3 is 15 amino acids long. The V and J ends lost 5 bases and 5 bases, in that order; junction bases with no gene match: 7. CDR1 is MNHNY, CDR2 SVGAGI, per germline (reference sequence). The CDR3 DNA reads TGTGCCAGCAGTATCAGTGAGCGGGGGACCGGGGAGCTGTTTTTT. Amino acids: CASSISERGTGELFF.

V usage is TRBV6-5 and J usage is TRBJ2-3; 12 nucleotides match TRBD2. With 6 bases clipped from V and 5 bases from J, the junction kept 3 bases outside the gene matches. The CDR3 length is 14 residues. The germline gives CDR1 MNHEY, CDR2 SVGAGI. CDR3 sequence: CASRGGLAGDTQYF. The CDR3 nucleotides read TGTGCCAGCAGGGGGGGACTAGCGGGAGATACGCAGTATTTT.

Only one count was recorded for this clone. The chain couples TRBV2 to TRBJ2-7; the D gene is possibly TRBD1 (6 bases). V lost 6 bases and J lost 2, with 14 bases in between. Germline V lookup: CDR1 SNHLY, CDR2 FYNNEI. CDR3 size: 14 residues. The CDR3 DNA reads TGTGCCAGCAGAGCCCAGGGGACCGCCTACGAGCAGTACTTC. It yields the protein CASRAQGTAYEQYF.

The rearrangement joins TRBV5-8 to TRBJ2-7, with D unclear. V lost 2 bases to trimming and J lost 2 bases, with 11 bases between them. Germline loops: CDR1 SGHTS, CDR2 YDEGEE. The CDR3 covers 14 residues. The CDR3 bases are TGTGCCAGCAGCTTACGGAGTGGGGCCTACGAGCAGTACGTC. This encodes CASSLRSGAYEQYV.

V gene TRBV11-2 combines with J gene TRBJ2-6; the match to TRBD2 covers 7 bases. The CDR3 contains 18 residues. Per the germline V gene, CDR1 is SGHAT and CDR2 is FQNNGV. V lost 6 bases to trimming and J lost 0 bases; unmatched junction nucleotides: 11. CDR3 sequence: CASRSNRGVSSGANVLTF. The CDR3 DNA sequence: TGTGCCAGCAGATCTAATCGGGGGGTGAGCTCTGGGGCCAACGTCCTGACTTTC.

The rearrangement joins TRBV23-1 to TRBJ1-5; perhaps TRBD1 as D (6 bases). TRBV23-1 is reported as an ORF; its role is uncertain. This CDR3 contains 15 residues. V gave up 0 bases and J gave up 2 bases, with 8 bases separating them. Here the CDR3 DNA reads TGCGCCAGCAGTCAATCACACAGGGGCAATCAGCCCCAGCATTTT. Translation gives CASSQSHRGNQPQHF.

A few counts support this clone. CDR3 in amino acids: CASSIGGSGQPQHF. In DNA, the CDR3 is TGTGCCAGCAGCATAGGGGGTTCTGGGCAGCCCCAGCATTTT. This chain joins TRBV7-9 and TRBJ1-5; maybe TRBD1 (6 bases). The V end lost 5 bases, the J end lost 7 bases, and 15 bases lay between the germline ends. This CDR3 region has 14 residues. CDR1 is SEHNR, CDR2 FQNEAQ, per germline (reference sequence).

The count of this clone is one. The chain employs TRBV2 and TRBJ2-2; a possible D gene is TRBD1 (5 bases). V lost 6 bases and J lost 4, with 12 bases in between. Germline assignment: CDR1 SNHLY and CDR2 FYNNEI. The length of the CDR3 is 14 residues. This CDR3 reads CASSKDMSTGELFF. The DNA for the CDR3 is TGTGCCAGCAGCAAGGACATGTCCACCGGGGAGCTGTTTTTT.

The rearrangement links TRBV24-1 to TRBJ2-7; 8 bases match TRBD1. The CDR3 has 14 residues. V lost 3 bases and J lost 7; bases outside the gene matches: 7. The V gene's germline CDR1 is KGHDR and CDR2 SFDVKD. The CDR3 sequence: CATSDGQGAGEQYF. As DNA, the CDR3 is TGTGCCACCAGTGATGGTCAGGGGGCGGGGGAGCAGTACTTC.

V and J are TRBV4-3 and TRBJ1-2; tentative D call: TRBD1 (5 bases). V lost 0 bases to trimming and J lost 4 bases, with 18 bases between them. The germline CDR1 and CDR2 sequences are LGHNA and YSLEER. This CDR3 region has 17 residues. The CDR3 loop is CASSQDSAKGRGYGYTF. The CDR3 nucleotides are TGCGCCAGCAGCCAAGATAGCGCAAAGGGACGGGGCTATGGCTACACCTTC.

The CDR3 sequence is CASSTPGQGFANGELFF. The CDR3 DNA follows: TGTGCCAGTAGTACTCCGGGACAGGGGTTCGCGAACGGGGAGCTGTTTTTT. The V gene is TRBV19, the J gene TRBJ2-2; 10 bases are a match to TRBD1. The CDR3 length is 17 residues. The V and J ends lost 4 bases and 7 bases, in that order; junction bases with no gene match: 12. CDR1 is LNHDA and CDR2 is SQIVND in the germline V gene (reference sequence).